Listed below are T cell receptor beta chains from one sample, sequenced in a study of cytomegalovirus exposure and HLA in healthy donors. The assay was immunoSEQ multiplex PCR, and TCRdb's table has in-frame clones only and misses some. The table shows 120,000 or so clones, with 70% to 80% occurring only once. Specimen: PBMCs. The source is a man aged 25 to 40 in good health and CMV-seronegative. CDR3s include the opening cysteine and the closing phenylalanine or tryptophan. D genes are given only for firm matches. Clone size appears in some rows only: once, few, many, or a class for an expanded clone.

.	TRBV30	TRBJ1-6	.	TGTGCTTGGAACCGGGAGAGGGGTGATTCACCCCTCCACTTT	CAWNRERGDSPLHF
.	TRBV7-2	TRBJ1-1	.	TGTGCCAGCAGCGTGGGGCGCAAAGAGAACACTGAAGCTTTCTTT	CASSVGRKENTEAFF
few	TRBV27	TRBJ1-5	.	TGTGCCAGCAGTTTGCAGGGTGGGAGCAATCAGCCCCAGCATTTT	CASSLQGGSNQPQHF
.	TRBV9	TRBJ2-7	TRBD2	TGTGCCAGCAGAGTAGCGGGAGACGGCTCCTACGAGCAGTACTTC	CASRVAGDGSYEQYF
once	TRBV27	TRBJ2-7	TRBD1	TGTGCCAGCGGGACAGGCTCCTACGAGCAGTACTTC	CASGTGSYEQYF
.	TRBV5-1	TRBJ2-4	.	TGCGCCAGCAGATTCGGACACCCGTTTTGGCGGGCCAAAAACATTCAGTACTTC	CASRFGHPFWRAKNIQYF
.	TRBV28	TRBJ2-7	.	TGTGCCAGCAGTTTTTCTTTCGAGCAGTACTTC	CASSFSFEQYF
.	TRBV7-3	TRBJ2-1	TRBD1	TGTGCCAGCAGTTGGACAGGTCAAAATGAGCAGTTCTTC	CASSWTGQNEQFF
few	TRBV27	TRBJ2-7	TRBD1	TGTGCCAGCAGACAGGGGGCTCTTTGGTCCTACGAGCAGTACTTC	CASRQGALWSYEQYF
.	TRBV15	TRBJ1-1	.	TGTGCCACCAGCTTCCTAGGTGGAGGGTTGAACACTGAAGCTTTCTTT	CATSFLGGGLNTEAFF
.	TRBV28	TRBJ1-1	TRBD1	TGTGCCAGCAGCTCCCCGGGGGGGACAGGGGTGAACACTGAAGCTTTCTTT	CASSSPGGTGVNTEAFF
.	TRBV18	TRBJ2-4	TRBD1	TGTGCCAGCTCACCAGAGCTGGGACAGGGTAATAGGAACATTCAGTACTTC	CASSPELGQGNRNIQYF
.	TRBV19	TRBJ1-3	.	TGTGCCAGTAGTATACCGGGACACCTCTCTGGAAACACCATATATTTT	CASSIPGHLSGNTIYF
.	TRBV18	TRBJ2-3	.	TGTGCCAGCTCACCACGGACAGTTCAAGATACGCAGTATTTT	CASSPRTVQDTQYF
few	TRBV28	TRBJ2-7	.	TGTGCCAGCAGGCTTAGACAGACCCCCTACGAGCAGTACTTC	CASRLRQTPYEQYF
.	TRBV2	TRBJ1-1	.	TGTGCCAGCCACAGGACACAAAACACTGAAGCTTTCTTT	CASHRTQNTEAFF
.	TRBV18	TRBJ1-5	.	TGTGCCAGCTCACAGGAGATCAATCAGCCCCAGCATTTT	CASSQEINQPQHF
.	TRBV19	TRBJ1-1	.	TGTGCCAGTAGTATACAGGGTGGTACTGAAGCTTTCTTT	CASSIQGGTEAFF
.	TRBV5-4	TRBJ2-4	TRBD2	TGTGCCAGCAGCTTTCGGACTAGCGGGGGAAGGAACATTCAGTACTTC	CASSFRTSGGRNIQYF
.	TRBV28	TRBJ2-7	TRBD1	TGTGCCAGCAGTTCCCAGGGGGCGCGACGAAGTAGGCAGTACTTC	CASSSQGARRSRQYF
.	TRBV5-1	TRBJ2-3	.	TGCGCCAGCAGCTTATTCGGGGTTAGCACAGATACGCAGTATTTT	CASSLFGVSTDTQYF
.	TRBV28	TRBJ2-7	.	TGTGCCAGCAGTTCGGTCTCCTACGAGCAGTACTTC	CASSSVSYEQYF
.	TRBV7-8	TRBJ2-1	.	TGTGCCAGCAGCTTAGTGGCTAGCCGCAATGAGCAGTTCTTC	CASSLVASRNEQFF
.	TRBV4-3	TRBJ2-7	TRBD1	TGCGCCAGCAGCCATTCCGGGACAGGGGGATATGAGCAGTACTTC	CASSHSGTGGYEQYF
few	TRBV30	TRBJ2-7	.	TGTGCCTGGAGTAACCCCGGCGGCCACGAGCAGTACTTC	CAWSNPGGHEQYF
.	TRBV20-1	TRBJ2-3	.	TGCAGTGCTGTAGCAGATACGCAGTATTTT	CSAVADTQYF
.	TRBV28	TRBJ1-2	.	TGTGCCAGCGTGGGGAGTGCCCGCGGGGGAGGTGGCTACACCTTC	CASVGSARGGGGYTF
few	TRBV4-3	TRBJ1-4	TRBD1	TGCGCCAGCAGCCAAGATCTTGGGACAGGGGTTGAAAAACTGTTTTTT	CASSQDLGTGVEKLFF
.	TRBV5-1	TRBJ1-2	.	TGCGCCAGCAGCTTGGTAGCCCAGAACTATGGCTACACCTTC	CASSLVAQNYGYTF
.	TRBV5-1	TRBJ2-7	.	TGCGCCAGCAGCATCCGGGACACAAGCTCCTACGAGCAGTACTTC	CASSIRDTSSYEQYF
.	TRBV5-1	TRBJ1-1	TRBD1	TGCGCCAGCAGCGAAACAGGGGCGAACACTGAAGCTTTCTTT	CASSETGANTEAFF
few	TRBV18	TRBJ1-5	TRBD1	TGTGCCAGCTCACCCTACAGGGGCGGCGATCAGCCCCAGCATTTT	CASSPYRGGDQPQHF
.	TRBV27	TRBJ1-4	TRBD1	TGTGCCAGCAGTTTATATACAGGGGTTAATGAAAAACTGTTTTTT	CASSLYTGVNEKLFF
.	TRBV6-5	TRBJ2-5	TRBD2	TGTGCCAGCAGCCAGACTAGCGGGGGGGGAGAGACCCAGTACTTC	CASSQTSGGGETQYF
once	TRBV5-6	TRBJ2-7	TRBD2	TGTGCCAGCAGCTTGCCTAGCGGGGGGTCTTACGAGCAGTACTTC	CASSLPSGGSYEQYF
few	TRBV7-9	TRBJ1-2	TRBD1	TGTGCCAGCAGCTTAGCGCTGGGCAGGGGGGATGGCTACACCTTC	CASSLALGRGDGYTF
.	TRBV28	TRBJ1-4	.	TGTGCCAGCAGTTCTGTCCCTTTAGAAAAACTGTTTTTT	CASSSVPLEKLFF
.	TRBV6-5	TRBJ1-4	.	TGTGCCAGCAGTTACGGCAGGTTCATCGAAAAACTGTTTTTT	CASSYGRFIEKLFF
.	TRBV27	TRBJ2-7	TRBD2	TGTGCCAGCAGTCTGGGGACTAGCGGGGGAAGGGAGCAGTACTTC	CASSLGTSGGREQYF
many	TRBV11-3	TRBJ2-7	.	TGTGCCAGCAGTTCCGGGTCCGAGCAGTACTTC	CASSSGSEQYF
.	TRBV19	TRBJ2-2	.	TGTGCCAGTAGTATCGAGGTGATCACCGGGGAGCTGTTTTTT	CASSIEVITGELFF
.	TRBV7-6	TRBJ1-4	.	TGTGCCAGCAGCTTTGTATCCGTCGGACAGCCTAATGAAAAACTGTTTTTT	CASSFVSVGQPNEKLFF
few	TRBV30	TRBJ1-2	TRBD1	TGTGCCTGGGGGACGGGACAGGTCCACGGCTACACCTTC	CAWGTGQVHGYTF
.	TRBV18	TRBJ1-5	TRBD1	TGTGCCAGCTCACCCGGGACAGCCCCAGGGCAGCCCCAGCATTTT	CASSPGTAPGQPQHF
.	TRBV6-6	TRBJ1-2	.	TGTGCCAGCAGTCCCCCACGGAGGGAGTCTAACTATGGCTACACCTTC	CASSPPRRESNYGYTF
.	TRBV6-1	TRBJ2-5	TRBD2	TGTGCCACCAACCGGAATTCGGGACTACAAGAGACCCAGTACTTC	CATNRNSGLQETQYF
.	TRBV7-6	TRBJ2-1	TRBD1	TGTGCCAGCAGCCCGGGGACAGGGCTATACAATGAGCAGTTCTTC	CASSPGTGLYNEQFF
.	TRBV5-6	TRBJ1-2	TRBD1	TGTGCCAGCAGCGCAGGACAGGGTTATGGCTACACCTTC	CASSAGQGYGYTF
.	TRBV5-4	TRBJ1-1	TRBD1	TGTGCCAGCAGTCAGGGGGGTCCGCACCGCAAGATGAACACTGAAGCTTTCTTT	CASSQGGPHRKMNTEAFF
.	TRBV27	TRBJ2-5	TRBD1	TGTGCCAGCAGTTGGGCAGGGGGTATCTTAGAGACCCAGTACTTC	CASSWAGGILETQYF
.	TRBV6-6	TRBJ2-5	.	TGTGCCAGCAGACTCGGCAGGGGCCAAGAGACCCAGTACTTC	CASRLGRGQETQYF
.	TRBV7-2	TRBJ1-2	.	TGTGCCAGCAGCTTAATCGGACCCAGGCCGGGACATAACTATGGCTACACCTTC	CASSLIGPRPGHNYGYTF
.	TRBV10-2	TRBJ2-3	TRBD1	TGCGCCAGCAGTCCGGACAGGGTCCCCACAGATACGCAGTATTTT	CASSPDRVPTDTQYF
.	TRBV30	TRBJ2-5	.	TGTGCCTGGAGTCCCGGAGGAGAAGAGACCCAGTACTTC	CAWSPGGEETQYF